This is a list of T cell receptor beta chains from one sample in a study of blood T cell repertoires in COVID-19. Using immunoSEQ multiplex PCR, the repertoire was profiled, and TCRdb retains in-frame clones only, with some absent. This table holds approximately 100,000 clones, over 85% found once. Input material: peripheral blood. These receptors were taken from a man aged 65 to 85 with acute or convalescent COVID-19. CDR3s include the opening cysteine and the closing phenylalanine or tryptophan. The D gene is left open where the match is weak. Clone size is not always given. Where it is, it says once, few, many or a class for expanded clones.

length,D,size,J,V,DNA,CDR3
12,TRBD2,.,TRBJ2-1,TRBV30,TGTGCCTGGGGACTAGCATATGATGAGCAGTTCTTC,CAWGLAYDEQFF
13,TRBD1,.,TRBJ1-2,TRBV18,TGTGCCAGCTCACCCGGACAGGGCTATGGCTACACCTTC,CASSPGQGYGYTF
14,TRBD1,.,TRBJ2-1,TRBV29-1,TGCAGCACAAGGACAGGGAACCGCTACAATGAGCAGTTCTTC,CSTRTGNRYNEQFF
12,.,.,TRBJ2-2,TRBV3-1/TRBV3-2,TGTGCCAGCAGCCGTAGCCCCGGGGAGCTGTTTTTT,CASSRSPGELFF
14,.,once,TRBJ2-1,TRBV27,TGTGCCAGCAGTTTATCCTCCCCAGTCCATGAGCAGTTCTTC,CASSLSSPVHEQFF
18,.,.,TRBJ1-5,TRBV27,TGTGCCAGCAGCCCGCCCTCCTTTCTTGAGAATGGACTGAGGCCCCAGCATTTT,CASSPPSFLENGLRPQHF
15,TRBD2,.,TRBJ2-7,TRBV5-1,TGCGCCAGCAGCTTGCTGCAGCGGGGGCCCTACGAGCAGTACTTC,CASSLLQRGPYEQYF
11,.,.,TRBJ1-5,TRBV6-6,TGTGCCAGCAGCCAGAATCAGCCCCAGCATTTT,CASSQNQPQHF
14,.,.,TRBJ1-2,TRBV28,TGTGCCAGCAGTGCTTCAGGGGTCGGCTATGGCTATACCTTC,CASSASGVGYGYTF
13,.,.,TRBJ2-3,TRBV6-5,TGTGCCAGCAGCCTCGAGGGCACAGATACGCAGTATTTT,CASSLEGTDTQYF
17,.,.,TRBJ1-1,TRBV4-2,TGTGCCAGCAGCCAAGAGGGGTACAGGCCCCTTGACACTGAAGCTTTCTTT,CASSQEGYRPLDTEAFF
16,.,.,TRBJ1-3,TRBV13,TGTGCCAGCAGCTTAAATTCCCGTTCCTCTGGAAACACCATATATTTT,CASSLNSRSSGNTIYF
16,.,.,TRBJ2-6,TRBV28,TGTGCCAGCAGTTTAAATCCGGGGAGCGGGGCCAACGTCCTGACTTTC,CASSLNPGSGANVLTF
15,TRBD1,.,TRBJ2-2,TRBV5-1,TGCGCCAGCAGCTTACAGGGGTTAAGCACCGGGGAGCTGTTTTTT,CASSLQGLSTGELFF
11,.,.,TRBJ1-1,TRBV5-1,TGCGCCAGTACTAAGAACACTGAAGCTTTCTTT,CASTKNTEAFF
16,.,.,TRBJ1-5,TRBV7-8,TGTGCCAGCAGCTTAGCCCTCGCAGGGGTGGGTCAGCCCCAGCATTTT,CASSLALAGVGQPQHF
15,TRBD1,.,TRBJ1-1,TRBV6-6,TGTGCCAGCAATAAACAGGGGGCCTTTAACACTGAAGCTTTCTTT,CASNKQGAFNTEAFF
11,.,.,TRBJ1-2,TRBV19,TGTGCCAGTAGCCGAGGGTATGGCTACACCTTC,CASSRGYGYTF
16,TRBD1,.,TRBJ2-1,TRBV28,TGTGCCAGCAGAACCAACCGGGACAGCTCCTACAATGAGCAGTTCTTC,CASRTNRDSSYNEQFF
17,TRBD2,.,TRBJ2-1,TRBV28,TGTGCCAGCAGTTTATTAGGTGGGGGGGAGCCCTACAATGAGCAGTTCTTC,CASSLLGGGEPYNEQFF
15,.,.,TRBJ2-7,TRBV12-5,TGTGCTAGTGGTTTGGTACTGGCGGGCTCCTACGAGCAGTACTTC,CASGLVLAGSYEQYF
13,.,once,TRBJ1-1,TRBV19,TGTGCCACCCAGGGCAGAATGAACACTGAAGCTTTCTTT,CATQGRMNTEAFF